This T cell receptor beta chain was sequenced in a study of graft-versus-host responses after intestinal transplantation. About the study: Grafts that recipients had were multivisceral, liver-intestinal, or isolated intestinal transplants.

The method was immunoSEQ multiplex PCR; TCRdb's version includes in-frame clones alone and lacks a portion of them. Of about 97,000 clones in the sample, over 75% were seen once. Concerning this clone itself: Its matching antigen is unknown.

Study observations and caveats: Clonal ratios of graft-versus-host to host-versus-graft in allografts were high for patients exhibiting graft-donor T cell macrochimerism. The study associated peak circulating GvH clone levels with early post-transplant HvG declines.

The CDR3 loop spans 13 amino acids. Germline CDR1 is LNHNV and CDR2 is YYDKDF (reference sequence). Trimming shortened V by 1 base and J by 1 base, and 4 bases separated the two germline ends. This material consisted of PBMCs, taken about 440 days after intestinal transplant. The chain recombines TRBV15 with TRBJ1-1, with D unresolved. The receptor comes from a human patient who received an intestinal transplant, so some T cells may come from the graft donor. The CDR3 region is CATSRVENTEAFF. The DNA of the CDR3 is TGTGCCACCAGCAGAGTTGAGAACACTGAAGCTTTCTTT.